The TCR beta chain under discussion was sequenced for a study of blood T cell repertoires in COVID-19. Study summary: Samples representing acute and convalescent COVID-19 were sourced from the United States, Italy and Spain. The cDNA or gDNA used as material had been derived from T cells, B-cell-depleted T cells, or PBMCs.

Original data processing: Reference gene primer amplification in the assay estimated nucleated cell counts. Assay: immunoSEQ multiplex PCR; the TCRdb copy retains only in-frame clones and omits some. V and J calls and clone size are given by that table; D and trimming were obtained from the DNA. The sample holds about 58,000 clones, more than 80% seen once. This clonotype was obtained from a human donor in a cohort sampled during active COVID-19. The sequenced sample consisted of peripheral blood.

Written as DNA, the CDR3 is TGTGCCAGCAGCTGGCCGGGGGTCTCTGGGGCCAACGTCCTGACTTTC. Translating it yields CASSWPGVSGANVLTF. V and J are TRBV5-4 and TRBJ2-6, with D possibly TRBD2 on 6 matching bases. V lost 3 bases and J lost 0, with 10 bases in between. The V gene's germline CDR1 is SGHNT and CDR2 YYREEE (reference sequence). The CDR3 is 16 amino acids.